These T cell receptor beta chains were read from a single sample in a study of graft-versus-host responses after intestinal transplantation. Which antigens these TCRs recognize remains unknown. Measured with immunoSEQ multiplex PCR; TCRdb has only the in-frame clones, and not every one. In the table there are over 100,000 clones, around 94% of which are singletons. The sample in question was unstimulated CD4+ T cells sorted from spleen or lymph node cells, obtained before transplant. The receptors originated from a human donor who was the organ donor for an intestinal transplant. The CDR3 runs from the conserved cysteine through the conserved F or W. Fields, in order: D gene, clone size, J gene, V gene, CDR3 DNA, CDR3 protein. A D gene is named only where the DNA matches it firmly. The size entry is marked missing in some rows and otherwise reads once, few, many or a size class.

d_call: TRBD1
clone_size: .
j_call: TRBJ2-7
v_call: TRBV5-4
cdr3_nt: TGTGCCAGCAGCTGGGGACAGGGGGGAGCCTCCTACGAGCAGTACTTC
cdr3_aa: CASSWGQGGASYEQYF

d_call: TRBD2
clone_size: once
j_call: TRBJ2-5
v_call: TRBV19
cdr3_nt: TGTGCCAGTACAACGAAGACTAGCCCACCCGAGACCCAGTACTTC
cdr3_aa: CASTTKTSPPETQYF

d_call: .
clone_size: .
j_call: TRBJ2-3
v_call: TRBV19
cdr3_nt: TGTGCCAGTAGTCCTGGGGGGAGCACAGATACGCAGTATTTT
cdr3_aa: CASSPGGSTDTQYF

d_call: .
clone_size: .
j_call: TRBJ1-1
v_call: TRBV7-2
cdr3_nt: TGTGCCAGCAGCTTCGCGGGACTCATGAACACTGAAGCTTTCTTT
cdr3_aa: CASSFAGLMNTEAFF

d_call: .
clone_size: .
j_call: TRBJ2-3
v_call: TRBV19
cdr3_nt: TGTGCCAGTAGTATATCCTGGGCGGATACGCAGTATTTT
cdr3_aa: CASSISWADTQYF

d_call: .
clone_size: .
j_call: TRBJ2-7
v_call: TRBV6-5
cdr3_nt: TGTGCCAGCAGTTACTCCCGGGTCCGGTACGAGCAGTACTTC
cdr3_aa: CASSYSRVRYEQYF

d_call: TRBD2
clone_size: .
j_call: TRBJ2-5
v_call: TRBV7-2
cdr3_nt: TGTGCCAGCAGCTTAGCTAGCGGGAGGGAGACCCAGTACTTC
cdr3_aa: CASSLASGRETQYF

d_call: TRBD1
clone_size: once
j_call: TRBJ2-7
v_call: TRBV6-5
cdr3_nt: TGTGCCAGCAGTCTATTAGGGGACAGGAGGGGCGAGCAGTACTTC
cdr3_aa: CASSLLGDRRGEQYF

d_call: .
clone_size: .
j_call: TRBJ1-3
v_call: TRBV6-1
cdr3_nt: TGTGCCAGCAGTGAATTGGTCCTTAGGGGGGCTGGAAACACCATATATTTT
cdr3_aa: CASSELVLRGAGNTIYF

d_call: TRBD2
clone_size: .
j_call: TRBJ2-2
v_call: TRBV2
cdr3_nt: TGTGCCAGCAGTGACCGGCTAGCGGCGAACACCGGGGAGCTGTTTTTT
cdr3_aa: CASSDRLAANTGELFF

d_call: .
clone_size: .
j_call: TRBJ1-2
v_call: TRBV5-1
cdr3_nt: TGCGCCAGCAGCTTGGGGCAGGGGTTTAATGGCTACACCTTC
cdr3_aa: CASSLGQGFNGYTF

d_call: .
clone_size: .
j_call: TRBJ2-3
v_call: TRBV4-3
cdr3_nt: TGCGCCAGCAGCCAAGTTGTCGGGGTAGATACGCAGTATTTT
cdr3_aa: CASSQVVGVDTQYF

d_call: TRBD1
clone_size: .
j_call: TRBJ1-4
v_call: TRBV7-2
cdr3_nt: TGTGCCAGCAGCTACGACAGGGGCCCAAGTGAAAAACTGTTTTTT
cdr3_aa: CASSYDRGPSEKLFF

d_call: TRBD1
clone_size: .
j_call: TRBJ1-2
v_call: TRBV4-1
cdr3_nt: TGCGCCAGCAGGCACTACTTACAGGGGGTGAACTATGGCTACACCTTC
cdr3_aa: CASRHYLQGVNYGYTF

d_call: .
clone_size: once
j_call: TRBJ2-7
v_call: TRBV7-2
cdr3_nt: TGTGCCAGCAGCTTAGTTCTAGCGTCCGAGCAGTACTTC
cdr3_aa: CASSLVLASEQYF

d_call: .
clone_size: .
j_call: TRBJ1-1
v_call: TRBV19
cdr3_nt: TGTGCCAGTACAGGGAACAGGGCGGAGGGAGCTTTCTTT
cdr3_aa: CASTGNRAEGAFF

d_call: TRBD1
clone_size: .
j_call: TRBJ1-1
v_call: TRBV6-1
cdr3_nt: TGTGCCAGCAGTGAATACAGGGGCAACACTGAAGCTTTCTTT
cdr3_aa: CASSEYRGNTEAFF

d_call: .
clone_size: .
j_call: TRBJ2-1
v_call: TRBV18
cdr3_nt: TGTGCCAGCTCGCCAAACACCGGGAGCTCCTACAATGAGCAGTTCTTC
cdr3_aa: CASSPNTGSSYNEQFF

d_call: .
clone_size: .
j_call: TRBJ2-3
v_call: TRBV6-5
cdr3_nt: TGTGCCAGCACCGCCGGGGGCGTCACAGATACGCAGTATTTT
cdr3_aa: CASTAGGVTDTQYF

d_call: TRBD2
clone_size: .
j_call: TRBJ2-1
v_call: TRBV6-5
cdr3_nt: TGTGCCAGCAGTAATCCCGGGACTATGTGGCAGTTCTTC
cdr3_aa: CASSNPGTMWQFF

d_call: .
clone_size: .
j_call: TRBJ1-2
v_call: TRBV28
cdr3_nt: TGTGCCAGCAGTTTAACAGGCACAAACTATGGCTACACCTTC
cdr3_aa: CASSLTGTNYGYTF

d_call: .
clone_size: .
j_call: TRBJ1-3
v_call: TRBV6-5
cdr3_nt: TGTGCCAGCAGGCGGACAGCTGGAAACACCATATATTTT
cdr3_aa: CASRRTAGNTIYF

d_call: .
clone_size: .
j_call: TRBJ2-5
v_call: TRBV6-5
cdr3_nt: TGTGCCAGCAGACAAGGGGTGACCCAGTACTTC
cdr3_aa: CASRQGVTQYF

d_call: TRBD1
clone_size: .
j_call: TRBJ2-2
v_call: TRBV19
cdr3_nt: TGTGCCACCAGGGACAGGGGTAACACCGGGGAGCTGTTTTTT
cdr3_aa: CATRDRGNTGELFF

d_call: TRBD2
clone_size: .
j_call: TRBJ2-2
v_call: TRBV9
cdr3_nt: TGTGCCAGCAGCAACCAGGGACTAGCGGGGAACACCGGGGAGCTGTTTTTT
cdr3_aa: CASSNQGLAGNTGELFF

d_call: .
clone_size: .
j_call: TRBJ1-2
v_call: TRBV7-5
cdr3_nt: TGTGCCAGAAGCCCCCGGGACAGGGCGTTTGGCTACACCTTC
cdr3_aa: CARSPRDRAFGYTF

d_call: .
clone_size: .
j_call: TRBJ1-4
v_call: TRBV5-1
cdr3_nt: TGCGCCAGCAGCTTGGGACAGGTGTTGGGGCAAAAACTGTTTTTT
cdr3_aa: CASSLGQVLGQKLFF

d_call: .
clone_size: .
j_call: TRBJ2-6
v_call: TRBV6-1
cdr3_nt: TGTGCCAGCAGTAAACAGGGAACTGGGGCCAACGTCCTGACTTTC
cdr3_aa: CASSKQGTGANVLTF

d_call: .
clone_size: .
j_call: TRBJ2-3
v_call: TRBV7-3
cdr3_nt: TGTGCCAGCAGCTTAACGGGGTTAGCAGATACGCAGTATTTT
cdr3_aa: CASSLTGLADTQYF

d_call: .
clone_size: .
j_call: TRBJ2-3
v_call: TRBV4-1
cdr3_nt: TGCGCCAGCAGTCTACGTGCAGGGGACGTGACAGATACGCAGTATTTT
cdr3_aa: CASSLRAGDVTDTQYF

d_call: .
clone_size: .
j_call: TRBJ2-7
v_call: TRBV11-2
cdr3_nt: TGTGCCAGCAGCTTGAGTCCCAAAGCCTACGAGCAGTACTTC
cdr3_aa: CASSLSPKAYEQYF

d_call: .
clone_size: .
j_call: TRBJ1-2
v_call: TRBV30
cdr3_nt: TGTGCCTGGAGTGAGGGGGGAGGCTACACCTTC
cdr3_aa: CAWSEGGGYTF

d_call: .
clone_size: .
j_call: TRBJ1-4
v_call: TRBV5-4
cdr3_nt: TGTGCCAGCAGCTCCATTCCCGGGACGGGTGAAAAACTGTTTTTT
cdr3_aa: CASSSIPGTGEKLFF

d_call: TRBD2
clone_size: .
j_call: TRBJ2-7
v_call: TRBV6-6
cdr3_nt: TGTGCCAGCAGTCCCGGGACTAGGAGCTCCTACGAGCAGTACTTC
cdr3_aa: CASSPGTRSSYEQYF

d_call: TRBD1
clone_size: once
j_call: TRBJ2-2
v_call: TRBV10-2
cdr3_nt: TGCGCCAGCGAACCCGACAGGGGTACCGGGGAGCTGTTTTTT
cdr3_aa: CASEPDRGTGELFF

d_call: .
clone_size: .
j_call: TRBJ1-3
v_call: TRBV19
cdr3_nt: TGTGCCAGTAGAACCGGGACCGATAGCTCTGGAAACACCATATATTTT
cdr3_aa: CASRTGTDSSGNTIYF

d_call: TRBD2
clone_size: .
j_call: TRBJ2-2
v_call: TRBV5-1
cdr3_nt: TGCGCCAGCAGCGCGGGAGCAGGCACCGGGGAGCTGTTTTTT
cdr3_aa: CASSAGAGTGELFF

d_call: .
clone_size: .
j_call: TRBJ2-3
v_call: TRBV10-3
cdr3_nt: TGTGCCATCAGGGAGGGGGCAGATACGCAGTATTTT
cdr3_aa: CAIREGADTQYF

d_call: .
clone_size: .
j_call: TRBJ2-7
v_call: TRBV28
cdr3_nt: TGTGCCAGCAGTTTCAGAGGCAGCTCCTCCTACGAGCAGTACTTC
cdr3_aa: CASSFRGSSSYEQYF

d_call: .
clone_size: .
j_call: TRBJ1-5
v_call: TRBV19
cdr3_nt: TGTGCCAGTAGTATAGTGGGAATTAGTCAGCCCCAGCATTTT
cdr3_aa: CASSIVGISQPQHF

d_call: TRBD1
clone_size: .
j_call: TRBJ1-1
v_call: TRBV4-1
cdr3_nt: TGCGCCAGCAGCCAAGCAGACAGGGCCGGCACTGAAGCTTTCTTT
cdr3_aa: CASSQADRAGTEAFF

d_call: .
clone_size: .
j_call: TRBJ1-2
v_call: TRBV5-1
cdr3_nt: TGCGCCAGCAGCTTGCAGACTACTAACTATGGCTACACCTTC
cdr3_aa: CASSLQTTNYGYTF

d_call: .
clone_size: .
j_call: TRBJ2-7
v_call: TRBV28
cdr3_nt: TGTGCCAGCAAAAGCGGCTCCTACGAGCAGTACTTC
cdr3_aa: CASKSGSYEQYF

d_call: .
clone_size: .
j_call: TRBJ2-4
v_call: TRBV7-2
cdr3_nt: TGTGCCAGCAGCTTAACCTCGGGCGGCCCCGGACTAGCCAAAAACATTCAGTACTTC
cdr3_aa: CASSLTSGGPGLAKNIQYF

d_call: .
clone_size: .
j_call: TRBJ2-2
v_call: TRBV5-6
cdr3_nt: TGTGCCAGCAGCCAGTCTGGGTTCCGGAGCACCGGGGAGCTGTTTTTT
cdr3_aa: CASSQSGFRSTGELFF

d_call: TRBD1
clone_size: .
j_call: TRBJ2-5
v_call: TRBV18
cdr3_nt: TGTGCCAGCTCACGGGACAGGGCGCAAGAGACCCAGTACTTC
cdr3_aa: CASSRDRAQETQYF

d_call: .
clone_size: .
j_call: TRBJ2-6
v_call: TRBV5-4
cdr3_nt: TGTGCCAGCAGCCGCTCCCCTGGGGCCAACGTCCTGACTTTC
cdr3_aa: CASSRSPGANVLTF

d_call: .
clone_size: .
j_call: TRBJ1-2
v_call: TRBV5-7
cdr3_nt: TGTGCCAGCAGCCGGTCCCGCGGGTTAGTCTTTGGCTACACCTTC
cdr3_aa: CASSRSRGLVFGYTF

d_call: TRBD1
clone_size: once
j_call: TRBJ2-6
v_call: TRBV2
cdr3_nt: TGTGCCAGCAGCCCACAGGGGACTGGGGCCAACGTCCTGACTTTC
cdr3_aa: CASSPQGTGANVLTF

d_call: .
clone_size: once
j_call: TRBJ1-4
v_call: TRBV11-2
cdr3_nt: TGTGCCAGCAGCTTAGACGGGGGGCTGAAGGAAAAACTGTTTTTT
cdr3_aa: CASSLDGGLKEKLFF

d_call: TRBD1
clone_size: .
j_call: TRBJ1-6
v_call: TRBV28
cdr3_nt: TGTGCCAGCAGTTCCTACAGGGGCCTCTATAATTCACCCCTCCACTTT
cdr3_aa: CASSSYRGLYNSPLHF

d_call: .
clone_size: .
j_call: TRBJ2-7
v_call: TRBV7-9
cdr3_nt: TGTGCCAGCAGCCCCCCCGGGACCCCTTTCTACGAGCAGTACTTC
cdr3_aa: CASSPPGTPFYEQYF

d_call: TRBD2
clone_size: once
j_call: TRBJ2-3
v_call: TRBV6-1
cdr3_nt: TGTGCCAGCAGTAGACTAGCGGGGGGCACAGATACGCAGTATTTT
cdr3_aa: CASSRLAGGTDTQYF